These 20 T cell receptor beta chains share one sample of origin, sequenced in a study of CD8+ T cells in alopecia areata. Once RNA had been extracted, it was reverse transcribed into cDNA to act as the sequencing template. Some clones are missing from TCRdb's copy, which holds only in-frame ones; the method was immunoSEQ multiplex PCR. The sample contains over 200,000 clones, around 62% of which appear only once. The sequenced sample was CD4+ T cells sorted from blood, obtained at week 0. The receptors were sampled from a human donor with alopecia areata.

The chain uses TRBV30 and TRBJ2-3; tentatively, D is TRBD1 (5 bases). Trimming stripped 3 bases from V and 4 bases from J, with 5 bases between. Germline lookup yields CDR1 GTSNPN and CDR2 SVGIG (reference sequence). The CDR3 has 11 amino acids. The chain's CDR3 is CAWSRADTQYF. The CDR3 nucleotides read TGTGCCTGGAGCAGGGCAGATACGCAGTATTTT.

The chain has TRBV29-1 and TRBJ2-7; 7 bases line up with TRBD1. Trimming at V came to 7 bases and at J to 3 bases, leaving 12 bases not matched to a gene. The CDR3 length is 14 residues. Germline V gene sequence: CDR1 SQVTM, CDR2 ANQGSEA. The CDR3 nucleotides read TGCAGCGGTCAATGGACAGGAGCCCGCTACGAGCAGTACTTC. This sequence encodes CSGQWTGARYEQYF.

The genes are TRBV9 and TRBJ2-1; tentative D call: TRBD2 (5 bases). CDR1 and CDR2 (germline): SGDLS, YYNGEE. The CDR3 is made up of 13 amino acids. V lost 2 bases and J lost 7, with 10 bases in between. The CDR3 DNA reads TGTGCCAGCAGCGTTAACAGAGGGAATGAGCAGTTCTTC. As protein: CASSVNRGNEQFF.

The genes are TRBV6-1 and TRBJ2-7, with D tentatively TRBD2 (6 bases). CDR1 MNHNS and CDR2 SASEGT come from the germline V gene. The CDR3 has 14 residues. Trimming shortened V by 6 bases and J by 7 bases, and 19 bases separated the two germline ends. DNA for the CDR3: TGTGCCAGCAGCCAAGGGGCTAGCGTGAAGGAGCAGTACTTC. This codes for CASSQGASVKEQYF.

This sequence joins TRBV15 and TRBJ2-7; TRBD1 aligns across 9 bases. The CDR3 contains 14 residues. CDR1 LNHNV and CDR2 YYDKDF come from the germline V gene (reference sequence). With V trimmed by 1 base and J by 6 bases, 4 bases remained unmatched. CDR3 protein: CATSRAGTGTEQYF. The CDR3 DNA sequence: TGTGCCACCAGCAGAGCCGGGACAGGGACCGAGCAGTACTTC.

This chain connects TRBV7-9 to TRBJ2-7; D gene uncertain. Germline CDR1 reads SEHNR; CDR2 reads FQNEAQ (reference sequence). V dropped 0 bases and J dropped 2 bases, with 14 bases sitting between them. The CDR3 loop spans 16 amino acids. The CDR3 DNA is TGTGCCAGCAGCTTAGCGCTAGGCAGTCCAACCTACGAGCAGTACTTC. It encodes CASSLALGSPTYEQYF.

This sequence joins TRBV30 and TRBJ1-1; D unclear. CDR1 and CDR2 (germline): GTSNPN, SVGIG (reference sequence). Trimming pared 0 bases from V and 4 bases from J, leaving 12 bases between. The CDR3 contains 14 residues. The DNA for the CDR3 is TGTGCCTGGAGTGTACCCATCGGCGGCACTGAAGCTTTCTTT. Translation: CAWSVPIGGTEAFF.

The rearrangement links TRBV18 to TRBJ1-4; D gene ambiguous. The CDR3 extends over 13 amino acids. Germline V gives CDR1 KGHSH, CDR2 LQKENI. Trimming shortened V by 4 bases and J by 5 bases, and 8 bases separated the two germline ends. CDR3 nucleotides: TGTGCCAGCTCACGGGCAGAGAATGAAAAACTGTTTTTT. It yields the protein CASSRAENEKLFF.

V and J are TRBV5-6 and TRBJ1-2; no reliable D call. CDR3 length: 11 residues. Trimming took off 2 bases at V and 4 bases at J, with 3 bases between the two ends. The germline V gene has CDR1 SGHDT and CDR2 YYEEEE. The CDR3 bases are TGTGCCAGCAGCTTTAGCTATGGCTACACCTTC. As protein: CASSFSYGYTF.

This rearrangement joins TRBV2 to TRBJ2-7; TRBD2 aligns across 9 bases. J was trimmed by 2 bases and V by 3 bases; bases with no gene match: 2. The CDR3 covers 14 residues. The germline gives CDR1 SNHLY, CDR2 FYNNEI. CDR3 sequence (DNA): TGTGCCAGCAGTGAGGCGGGGGGGACCTACGAGCAGTACTTC. Protein: CASSEAGGTYEQYF.

This clone was seen more than once but under ten times. The genes are TRBV29-1 and TRBJ2-3; TRBD1 might be the D (5 bases). The V end was cut by 6 bases, the J end by 3 bases, with 16 bases between. Per the germline V gene, CDR1 is SQVTM and CDR2 is ANQGSEA. This CDR3 has 14 residues. CDR3 nucleotides: TGCAGCGTCGGGCCACAAGGGGTGACAGATACGCAGTATTTT. Amino acids: CSVGPQGVTDTQYF.

This rearrangement joins TRBV2 to TRBJ2-7; 12 bases agree with TRBD2. The CDR3 has 15 amino acids. Germline lookup yields CDR1 SNHLY and CDR2 FYNNEI. With 8 bases clipped from V and 4 bases from J, the junction kept 9 bases outside the gene matches. Written as DNA, the CDR3 is TGTGCCAGCGCACCACTAGCGGGGGGAAAGTACGAGCAGTACTTC. This translates into CASAPLAGGKYEQYF.

The gene calls are TRBV6-6 and TRBJ2-1; 7 bases map to TRBD1. Germline V gene lookup returns CDR1 MNHNY and CDR2 SVGAGI (reference sequence). V dropped 6 bases and J dropped 5; count of bases not matched to a gene: 10. This CDR3 is built from 15 residues. The CDR3 nucleotides are TGTGCCAGCAGCCCACCGGACAGGATTAACAATGAGCAGTTCTTC. This sequence encodes CASSPPDRINNEQFF.

The chain recombines TRBV5-1 with TRBJ2-3, with 12 bases identical to TRBD2. CDR1 and CDR2 from the germline V gene are SGHRS and YFSETQ. The CDR3 has 15 amino acids. The trim removed 6 bases at V and 1 base at J, leaving 3 bases unmatched. The CDR3 region has the DNA TGCGCCAGCAATGGACTAGCGGGACGCACAGATACGCAGTATTTT. Translating gives CASNGLAGRTDTQYF.

This clone was seen only a few times. The CDR3 nucleotides read TGCGCCAGCAGCTTGGATTCGCGGGAGACCTACGAGCAGTACTTC. Translated, it gives CASSLDSRETYEQYF. The rearrangement joins TRBV5-1 to TRBJ2-7, with 7 bases lining up with TRBD2. The V gene's germline CDR1 is SGHRS and CDR2 YFSETQ. The CDR3 contains 15 residues. V gave up 0 bases and J gave up 2 bases; unmatched junction bases: 5.

The chain carries TRBV18 and TRBJ2-7, with a possible D match to TRBD2 (6 bases). The CDR3 spans 16 residues. Germline V CDR1 and CDR2: KGHSH, LQKENI. Trimming took off 3 bases at V and 6 bases at J, with 21 bases between the two ends. Here the CDR3 DNA reads TGTGCCAGCTCACCTCAGGAAGGAGGGTCAGCGTCCGAGCAGTACTTC. Translated: CASSPQEGGSASEQYF.

The CDR3 DNA is TGTGCCAGCAGCCCCCTGAAGGGGGTAGCGGGGGTCTACGAGCAGTACTTC. Its protein product is CASSPLKGVAGVYEQYF. The chain employs TRBV11-2 and TRBJ2-7; 9 positions agree with TRBD2. V lost 5 bases, J lost 3 bases, and 14 bases stayed unmatched. CDR1 and CDR2 (germline): SGHAT, FQNNGV. The CDR3 covers 17 residues. The full variable domain, completed using reference TRBV11-2 and TRBJ2-7, is EAGVAQSPRYKIIEKRQSVAFWCNPISGHATLYWYQQILGQGPKLLIQFQNNGVVDDSQLPKDRFSAERLKGVDSTLKIQPAKLEDSAVYLCASSPLKGVAGVYEQYFGPGTRLTVT.

This chain links TRBV6-1 with TRBJ1-2; D gene unclear. The CDR3 has 13 residues. Looked up from germline, CDR1 is MNHNS and CDR2 is SASEGT. Trimming removed 0 bases from V and 4 bases from J, with 6 bases in between. This CDR3 is CASSEAGIYGYTF. The DNA of the CDR3 is TGTGCCAGCAGTGAAGCTGGCATCTATGGCTACACCTTC.

In this sample, this clone turned up a few times. DNA for the CDR3: TGTGCCAGCAGCGGGCTGAACAATGAGCAGTTCTTC. This translates into CASSGLNNEQFF. V is TRBV9 and J is TRBJ2-1; the D is unclear. This CDR3 contains 12 residues. The ends were cut back, 3 bases at V and 5 bases at J, with 6 bases in the middle. Germline V gene sequence: CDR1 SGDLS, CDR2 YYNGEE.

The rearrangement uses TRBV5-6 and TRBJ2-7; 10 nucleotides agree with TRBD1. V trimming: 3 bases; J trimming: 1 base; junction bases outside the gene matches: 7. This CDR3 spans 16 amino acids. The germline V gene has CDR1 SGHDT and CDR2 YYEEEE. The CDR3 loop reads CASSSPGQGKSYEQYF. CDR3 nucleotides: TGTGCCAGCAGCTCACCGGGACAGGGGAAGTCCTACGAGCAGTACTTC.